The rows below give T cell receptor beta chains drawn from one sample of a study of blood T cells in healthy people across ages. TCRdb independently ran MiXCR on the 5' RACE reads; one entry per CDR3 protein. The sample yields roughly 1,000,000 distinct CDR3 sequences, under 30% seen once. These data were also reused for a study on T cells of mothers and their children.

Sequencing used blood. The receptors here all came from a girl aged 2 to 9 in good health. Both conserved end residues are part of each CDR3. D genes are given only for firm matches. Expanded clones get a size class; other rows say once, few or many, or leave the size out.

j_call d_call clone_size v_call cdr3_nt cdr3_aa
TRBJ2-7 TRBD2 - TRBV20-1 TGCAGTGCCCTGGGACTAGATACTTTTGAGCAGTACTTC CSALGLDTFEQYF
TRBJ2-1 - - TRBV20-1 TGCAGTGCCCTCGGGTCCAGCCAGTTCTTC CSALGSSQFF
TRBJ2-1 - - TRBV2 TGTGCCAGCAGGACTAGACTAGGCAATGAGCAGTTCTTC CASRTRLGNEQFF
TRBJ2-7 - few TRBV5-4 TGTGCCAGCAGCTTGGCAGACCGGGTGGGGTACGAGCAGTACTTC CASSLADRVGYEQYF
TRBJ2-7 TRBD1 few TRBV29-1 TGCAGCGTTGAAAAGGACAGGGGCTACGAGCAGTACTTC CSVEKDRGYEQYF
TRBJ2-3 TRBD2 - TRBV15 TGTGCCACCAGTACCGGGACTAGCGGTACAGATACGCAGTATTTT CATSTGTSGTDTQYF
TRBJ1-3 TRBD1 - TRBV12-3/TRBV12-4 TGTGCCATCAGCTCGACAGGGTTGCGGTCTGGAAACACCATATATTTT CAISSTGLRSGNTIYF
TRBJ2-7 - few TRBV4-2 TGTGCCAGCAGCCAAGCCCCGGACTTTCGTTACGAGCAGTACTTC CASSQAPDFRYEQYF
TRBJ2-5 TRBD1 - TRBV6-2/TRBV6-3 TGTGCCAGCAGTACGGACAGGGCCCGGTTCGAGACCCAGTACTTC CASSTDRARFETQYF
TRBJ2-4 - few TRBV29-1 TGCAGCGTTGAAGGGGACACGGGGCTGGGTCAGTACTTC CSVEGDTGLGQYF
TRBJ2-5 - few TRBV12-3/TRBV12-4 TGTGCCAGCAGACAGAACCAGGGGGGGGAGACCCAGTACTTC CASRQNQGGETQYF
TRBJ1-6 - - TRBV5-1 TGCGCCAGCAGCTTAGAAGGCAGGGGAGAATCACCCCTCCACTTT CASSLEGRGESPLHF
TRBJ2-5 - few TRBV5-1 TGCGCCAGCAGGTCGAGGGAGACCCAGTACTTC CASRSRETQYF
TRBJ1-6 - - TRBV4-1 TGCGCCAGCAGCCAAGCCCCGGGAGACGCTTCACCCCTCCACTTT CASSQAPGDASPLHF
TRBJ1-5 - - TRBV6-5 TGTGCCAGCAGGCAATCAGAGCCTCAGCCCCAGCATTTT CASRQSEPQPQHF
TRBJ2-7 TRBD2 few TRBV20-1 TGCAGTGCCCCCTCCGGAACTAGCGGGGGCGAGCAGTACTTC CSAPSGTSGGEQYF
TRBJ1-6 TRBD1 few TRBV12-3/TRBV12-4 TGTGCCAGCAGTTGGGACAGGGTTGATTCACCCCTCCACTTT CASSWDRVDSPLHF
TRBJ1-2 - - TRBV28 TGTGCCAGCAGTTCAACTCTACGCAGGGTCTATGGCTACACCTTC CASSSTLRRVYGYTF
TRBJ1-4 - - TRBV20-1 TGCAGTGCTGCTGACCCGGAGGGTGAAAAACTGTTTTTT CSAADPEGEKLFF
TRBJ2-1 TRBD2 few TRBV6-6 TGTGCCAGCAGTAACCCGGGACTAGCGGGACTCAATGAGCAGTTCTTC CASSNPGLAGLNEQFF
TRBJ1-2 - few TRBV27 TGTGCCAGCAGTTCTAGACAGAAGCCTAACTATGGCTACACCTTC CASSSRQKPNYGYTF
TRBJ2-1 - few TRBV7-9 TGTGCCAGCAGCGACCACGGGTTAGCCCGATACAATGAGCAGTTCTTC CASSDHGLARYNEQFF
TRBJ2-1 TRBD2 few TRBV3-1 TGTGCCGGCAGCCGTTGGACTAGCGGGGCTATGAGCTCCTACAATGAGCAGTTCTTC CAGSRWTSGAMSSYNEQFF
TRBJ2-5 - - TRBV29-1 TGCAGCGTTGGAGAGTACCAAGAGACCCAGTACTTC CSVGEYQETQYF
TRBJ2-3 TRBD2 few TRBV7-2 TGTGCCAGCAGCAAACTAGCGGGAGAGAATACGCAGTATTTT CASSKLAGENTQYF
TRBJ2-7 TRBD1 - TRBV20-1 TGCAGTGCTAGGAAGGGACAGGGGCTTTCCAGTCGGTACGAGCAGTACTTC CSARKGQGLSSRYEQYF
TRBJ2-1 TRBD2 - TRBV27 TGTGCCAGCAGCCCACTTTATGGGGGGGGTCTTACTGATGAGCAGTTCTTC CASSPLYGGGLTDEQFF
TRBJ2-5 - - TRBV11-2 TGTGCCAGCAGCTTGGGGTTCAAAGAGACCCAGTACTTC CASSLGFKETQYF
TRBJ1-6 - few TRBV6-4 TGTGCCAACATCGTGCCTACATCTGATTCACCCCTCCACTTT CANIVPTSDSPLHF
TRBJ2-7 - - TRBV28 TGTGCCAGCCGAACCGGGACACACGAGCAGTACTTC CASRTGTHEQYF
TRBJ2-7 TRBD1 - TRBV6-2/TRBV6-3 TGTGCCAGCAGGACCATCCGGGACAGGGGAGGCGAGCAGTACTTC CASRTIRDRGGEQYF
TRBJ2-3 - few TRBV5-5 TGTGCCAGCACGCCTGAGGGGGAGACAGATACGCAGTATTTT CASTPEGETDTQYF
TRBJ2-1 - many TRBV29-1 TGCAGCGTTGCCAGGAATGAGCAGTTCTTC CSVARNEQFF
TRBJ2-1 TRBD2 - TRBV10-3 TGTGCCATCAGTGCTTCGGGCGGGGGGACTAGCGGGAAGCGTTTCCACAATGAGCAGTTCTTC CAISASGGGTSGKRFHNEQFF
TRBJ2-1 TRBD2 - TRBV20-1 TGCAGTGCTAGGACCTCACTAGCGGGAGCCGAAAGTGAGCAGTTCTTC CSARTSLAGAESEQFF
TRBJ2-3 TRBD2 few TRBV7-6 TGTGCCAACAGCTCCCGGGGCTCGGGGGGATCAGATACGCAGTATTTT CANSSRGSGGSDTQYF
TRBJ2-1 TRBD2 once TRBV5-1 TGCGCCAGCAGCTTGAGGGCGGGACTAGCGGGAAAGACCGACAATGAGCAGTTCTTC CASSLRAGLAGKTDNEQFF
TRBJ2-5 - - TRBV7-9 TGTGCCAGCACAGCTTATCCCGAGCCGAGTGAGACCCAGTACTTC CASTAYPEPSETQYF
TRBJ2-7 TRBD1 few TRBV7-2 TGTGCCAGCAGCAAGACAGGGCCGGGATACGAGCAGTACTTC CASSKTGPGYEQYF
TRBJ1-2 - few TRBV12-3/TRBV12-4 TGTGCCAGCAGTTTATCCAGGGTCTATGGCTACACCTTC CASSLSRVYGYTF
TRBJ1-4 TRBD1 - TRBV25-1 TGTGCCAGCAGTGTCAGGGGGCGAGAAAAACTGTTTTTT CASSVRGREKLFF
TRBJ2-7 - - TRBV7-2 TGTGCCAGCAGCTTAAGAATTGCGGATTCCTACGAGCAGTACTTC CASSLRIADSYEQYF
TRBJ2-2 TRBD2 few TRBV6-1 TGTGCCAGCAGTGAAAGTATTTCCGGAGCGGGACTGACCGGGGAGCTGTTTTTT CASSESISGAGLTGELFF
TRBJ1-6 - few TRBV27 TGTGCCAGCAGTTTCTTCCCTAATTCACCCCTCCACTTT CASSFFPNSPLHF
TRBJ2-1 - - TRBV13 TGCGCCAGCAGCTTATGGGGCGAAATGGGGCTAGCATTTCGCAATGAGCAGTTCTTC CASSLWGEMGLAFRNEQFF
TRBJ2-3 TRBD2 - TRBV5-1 TGCGCCAGCCAGCGGGGGGACACAGATACGCAGTATTTT CASQRGDTDTQYF
TRBJ1-1 - once TRBV19 TGTGCCAGTAGTATCCGAGGGGAGGGCACTGAAGCTTTCTTT CASSIRGEGTEAFF
TRBJ1-2 - - TRBV5-1 TGCGCCAGCAGCCCTCAACCCCTCGCTGGCTACACCTTC CASSPQPLAGYTF
TRBJ1-1 - - TRBV19 TGTGCCAGTAAGGGGATCCGCTCTTACACTGAAGCTTTCTTT CASKGIRSYTEAFF
TRBJ2-1 TRBD1 few TRBV7-9 TGTGCCAGCAGCGGGACAGCTTACAATGAGCAGTTCTTC CASSGTAYNEQFF